Below, 22 T cell receptor beta chains from the same sample are listed, as sequenced in a study of cytomegalovirus exposure and HLA in healthy donors. Amplification used 60 Vbeta primers and 13 Jbeta primers. This table comes from immunoSEQ multiplex PCR, and its TCRdb copy is limited to in-frame clones, with some not included. The profile covers about 200,000 clones, with 70% to 90% appearing a single time and about 3.1% taken by the ten largest. Sequenced material: PBMCs. The receptors originated from a man younger than 45 in good health and CMV-seronegative.

Comment on this clone: At one end the junction does not follow the germline gene, possibly because of a read error. V usage is TRBV18 and J usage is TRBJ1-3; D is uncertain. Germline V CDR1 and CDR2: KGHSH, LQKENI. CDR3 length: 15 residues. The CDR3 DNA sequence: TGTGCCAGCTCATCACCTAGCCCCTTTGGAAACACCATATATTTT. Encoded protein: CASSSPSPFGNTIYF. The variable domain in full, completed from reference TRBV18 and TRBJ1-3, reads NAGVMQNPRHLVRRRGQEARLRCSPMKGHSHVYWYRQLPEEGLKFMVYLQKENIIDESGMPKERFSAEFPKEGPSILRIQQVVRGDSAAYFCASSSPSPFGNTIYFGEGSWLTVV.

The J gene is TRBJ2-1, the V gene TRBV29-1; no clear D gene. This CDR3 is built from 11 residues. Germline V lookup: CDR1 SQVTM, CDR2 ANQGSEA. Trimming removed 4 bases from V and 8 bases from J, with 9 bases in between. CDR3 sequence: CSVGVADEQFF. The CDR3 nucleotides read TGCAGCGTTGGTGTGGCGGATGAGCAGTTCTTC.

CDR3 bases: TGTGCCAGCACCATTGTGCAGGCATATGGCTACACCTTC. Translation gives CASTIVQAYGYTF. This chain links TRBV5-8 with TRBJ1-2; D unclear. The CDR3 spans 13 residues. Germline CDR1 SGHTS, CDR2 YDEGEE. V dropped 6 bases and J dropped 5 bases, with 14 bases sitting between them.

The V call is TRBV5-1, the J call TRBJ1-6, with unresolved D. The V gene lost 1 base and the J gene lost 8 bases, with 10 bases spanning the gap. CDR1 SGHRS and CDR2 YFSETQ come from the germline V gene. The length of the CDR3 is 14 residues. The CDR3 sequence: CASSLTAGYSPLHF. CDR3 nucleotides: TGCGCCAGCAGCTTGACCGCGGGTTATTCACCCCTCCACTTT.

The rearrangement links TRBV4-1 to TRBJ1-5; D is possibly TRBD1 (5 bases). V was cut by 1 base and J by 2 bases, with 12 bases left in between. This CDR3 comprises 16 residues. CDR1 and CDR2 from the germline V gene are MGHRA and YSYEKL. The CDR3 here is CASSQVWGGGNQPQHF. The CDR3, as DNA: TGCGCCAGCAGCCAAGTCTGGGGAGGGGGCAATCAGCCCCAGCATTTT.

In nucleotides, the CDR3 is TGTGCCAGCAGTTCAATTTGGGGACAGGGGTTGTCGGGAGAAAAACTGTTTTTT. This sequence encodes CASSSIWGQGLSGEKLFF. This chain connects TRBV28 to TRBJ1-4; 10 nucleotides align to TRBD1. Unmatched junction bases numbered 16, after V lost 4 bases and J lost 8 bases. Germline CDR1 MDHEN, CDR2 SYDVKM. CDR3 length equals 18 residues.

This rearrangement joins TRBV27 to TRBJ2-1, with 11 bases aligning to TRBD1. Trimming removed 8 bases from V and 4 bases from J; junction bases left unmatched: 1. The CDR3 loop spans 13 amino acids. The germline V gene has CDR1 MNHEY and CDR2 SMNVEV (reference sequence). The DNA of the CDR3 is TGTGCCAGCTGGGACAGGGGGTACAATGAGCAGTTCTTC. Residues: CASWDRGYNEQFF.

V is TRBV7-9 and J is TRBJ1-1, with TRBD1 matching over 8 bases. Per the germline V gene, CDR1 is SEHNR and CDR2 is FQNEAQ (reference sequence). With 4 bases clipped from V and 7 bases from J, the junction kept 2 bases outside the gene matches. The CDR3 has 12 residues. The CDR3 spells CASSSTGGEAFF. The CDR3 DNA follows: TGTGCCAGCAGCTCAACAGGGGGTGAAGCTTTCTTT.

The chain employs TRBV13 and TRBJ2-7; possibly TRBD1 for D (5 bases). Germline loops: CDR1 PRHDT, CDR2 FYEKMQ (reference sequence). V lost 5 bases, J lost 2 bases, and 13 bases lay in between. There are 14 residues in the CDR3. CDR3 nucleotides: TGTGCCAGCAGCCCTGGCCTGGACACCTACGAGCAGTACTTC. Its translation: CASSPGLDTYEQYF.

The chain recombines TRBV14 with TRBJ2-5; D is undetermined. This CDR3 is built from 12 residues. Trimming removed 1 base from V and 4 bases from J, with 4 bases in between. In germline, CDR1 is SGHDN, CDR2 FVKESK. The CDR3 nucleotides are TGTGCCAGCAGCCAAGTACTAGAGACCCAGTACTTC. Translated: CASSQVLETQYF.

This chain uses TRBV7-9 with TRBJ2-7, with D perhaps matching TRBD2 (5 bases). This CDR3 comprises 15 residues. Trimming pared 1 base from V and 7 bases from J, leaving 17 bases between. Germline lookup yields CDR1 SEHNR and CDR2 FQNEAQ (reference sequence). CDR3 DNA: TGTGCCAGCAGCTTAGGGACCCCGGCGGGCGGGGAGCAGTACTTC. Translated: CASSLGTPAGGEQYF.

The chain carries TRBV6-5 and TRBJ2-5; 9 bases are shared with TRBD1. Looked up from germline, CDR1 is MNHEY and CDR2 is SVGAGI. This CDR3 is built from 15 residues. The ends lost 6 bases at V and 4 bases at J; junction bases unmatched: 9. CDR3: CASRETGGRVETQYF. CDR3 in DNA: TGTGCCAGCAGGGAGACAGGGGGGAGGGTAGAGACCCAGTACTTC.

This chain links TRBV20-1 with TRBJ1-5; D not resolved. The CDR3 extends over 11 amino acids. Germline V gives CDR1 DFQATT, CDR2 SNEGSKA (reference sequence). V lost 3 bases and J 5 bases, leaving 5 bases between the germline ends. The CDR3 nucleotides are TGCAGTGCTAGGGGAGATCAGCCCCAGCATTTT. This codes for CSARGDQPQHF.

The chain uses TRBV29-1 and TRBJ1-2; no definite D call. Germline loops: CDR1 SQVTM, CDR2 ANQGSEA. The V gene lost 1 base and the J gene lost 6 bases, with 6 bases spanning the gap. The length of the CDR3 is 11 residues. CDR3 loop: CSVEVRDGYTF. CDR3 in DNA: TGCAGCGTTGAAGTTCGGGATGGCTACACCTTC.

The rearrangement joins TRBV4-3 to TRBJ2-2, with 8 bases that match TRBD1. Germline assignment: CDR1 LGHNA and CDR2 YSLEER. There are 18 residues in the CDR3. V was pared by 0 bases and J by 7 bases, with 13 bases of the junction left unmatched. CDR3 sequence reads: CASSQDFYTGQANGELFF. For the CDR3, the DNA is TGCGCCAGCAGCCAAGATTTTTATACGGGACAGGCAAACGGGGAGCTGTTTTTT.

The chain uses TRBV4-3 and TRBJ2-3; no reliable D call. The V end was cut by 1 base, the J end by 3 bases, with 5 bases between. Germline loops: CDR1 LGHNA, CDR2 YSLEER. The CDR3 has 13 amino acids. The CDR3 protein is CASSQGATDTQYF. In nucleotides, the CDR3 is TGCGCCAGCAGCCAAGGAGCGACAGATACGCAGTATTTT.

The CDR3 loop is CASRRDSSPVDPQPQHF. The DNA of the CDR3 is TGTGCCAGTAGAAGGGACAGTTCCCCGGTAGATCCCCAGCCCCAGCATTTT. The V gene is TRBV19, the J gene TRBJ1-5; 7 bases agree with TRBD1. The germline gives CDR1 LNHDA, CDR2 SQIVND (reference sequence). The CDR3 length is 17 residues. J gave up 7 bases and V 6 bases, and 18 bases lay outside the gene matches.

The chain links TRBV28 to TRBJ1-1, with D uncertain. Between the trimmed V and J ends, which lost 6 bases and 11 bases, there was a span of 19 bases. The CDR3 has 13 residues. From germline, CDR1 is MDHEN and CDR2 SYDVKM. Here the CDR3 DNA reads TGTGCCAGCAGCCTAACAGTTCCCCTTGGGGCTTTCTTT. It yields the protein CASSLTVPLGAFF.

The chain employs TRBV2 and TRBJ2-7, with 8 bases lining up with TRBD1. From germline, CDR1 is SNHLY and CDR2 FYNNEI. V lost 7 bases to trimming and J lost 1 base; unmatched junction nucleotides: 9. CDR3 length: 15 residues. CDR3 sequence reads: CASKGQGTSSYEQYF. In DNA form, the CDR3 reads TGTGCCAGCAAAGGACAGGGAACAAGTTCCTACGAGCAGTACTTC.

The rearrangement links TRBV7-2 to TRBJ2-1; 7 bases match TRBD2. CDR3 size: 15 residues. V was pared by 6 bases and J by 3 bases, with 8 bases of the junction left unmatched. The germline V gene has CDR1 SGHTA and CDR2 FQGNSA. CDR3 sequence reads: CASRIWASGYNEQFF. CDR3 in DNA: TGTGCCAGCAGAATATGGGCTAGCGGCTACAATGAGCAGTTCTTC.

This clone appeared once. The rearrangement joins TRBV9 to TRBJ2-3; possible D gene TRBD2, 6 bases. V was clipped by 6 bases and J by 3 bases, with 14 bases between them. Germline V gives CDR1 SGDLS, CDR2 YYNGEE. CDR3 length: 14 residues. Here the CDR3 reads CASTRGGATDTQYF. CDR3 DNA sequence: TGTGCCAGCACCCGTGGAGGGGCGACAGATACGCAGTATTTT.

The chain employs TRBV9 and TRBJ2-2; no clear D gene. There are 15 residues in the CDR3. V was cut by 0 bases and J by 4 bases, with 10 bases left in between. Germline CDR1 is SGDLS and CDR2 is YYNGEE. CDR3 nucleotides: TGTGCCAGCAGCGTAGCTTATGGCTCCACCGGGGAGCTGTTTTTT. Encoded protein: CASSVAYGSTGELFF.